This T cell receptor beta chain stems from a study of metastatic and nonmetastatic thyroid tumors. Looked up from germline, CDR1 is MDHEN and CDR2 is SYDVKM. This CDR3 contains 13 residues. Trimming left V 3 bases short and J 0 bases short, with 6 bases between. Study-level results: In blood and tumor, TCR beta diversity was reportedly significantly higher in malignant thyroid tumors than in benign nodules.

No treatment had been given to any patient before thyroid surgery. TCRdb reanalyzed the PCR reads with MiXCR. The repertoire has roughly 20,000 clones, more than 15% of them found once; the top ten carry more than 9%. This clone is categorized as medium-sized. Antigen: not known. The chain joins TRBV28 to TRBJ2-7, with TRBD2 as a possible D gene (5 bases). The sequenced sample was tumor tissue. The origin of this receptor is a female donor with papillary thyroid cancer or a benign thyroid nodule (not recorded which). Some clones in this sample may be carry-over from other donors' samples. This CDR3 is CASSFRGSYEQYF. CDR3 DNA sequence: TGTGCCAGCAGTTTTCGGGGCTCCTACGAGCAGTACTTC.